The 31 T cell receptor beta chains reported below all come from one sample, sequenced in a study of human T cells and chemical hapten exposure. Noted time point: patch test 2, 6 weeks after DPC sensitization. Treatment given: therapeutic diphenylcyclopropenone sensitization with weekly scalp DPC. TCRdb re-called the RACE reads with MiXCR, one entry per CDR3 protein. The repertoire holds some 100,000 distinct CDR3 sequences, with 9.2% as singletons. Specimen: whole blood, collected in connection with sensitization to the hapten diphenylcyclopropenone (DPC). These receptor sequences come from a woman in her 40s with alopecia areata. Some clones in this sample may be carry-over from other donors' samples.

This clonotype was detected a few times. The chain is built from TRBV5-5 and TRBJ2-3; tentative D call: TRBD2 (6 bases). This CDR3 is 15 amino acids long. Per germline, CDR1 SGHKS and CDR2 YYEKEE (reference sequence). The ends were cut back, 0 bases at V and 0 bases at J, with 8 bases in the middle. The chain's CDR3 is CASSLDGTSTDTQYF. The CDR3 region has the DNA TGTGCCAGCAGCTTGGACGGGACTAGCACAGATACGCAGTATTTT. The entire variable domain, with the rest obtained from reference TRBV5-5 and TRBJ2-3, is as follows: DAGVTQSPTHLIKTRGQQVTLRCSPISGHKSVSWYQQVLGQGPQFIFQYYEKEERGRGNFPDRFSARQFPNYSSELNVNALLLGDSALYLCASSLDGTSTDTQYFGPGTRLTVL.

In this sample, this clonotype turned up a few times. The chain links TRBV7-8 to TRBJ2-2; the D gene could be TRBD1 or TRBD2 (5 bases each). V lost 2 bases to trimming and J lost 5 bases, with 21 bases between them. CDR3 length: 18 residues. In germline, CDR1 is SGHVS, CDR2 FQNEAQ. CDR3 protein: CASSLTLGVRSRTGELFF. The CDR3 coding sequence is TGTGCCAGCAGCTTAACGTTGGGGGTTCGGTCAAGGACCGGGGAGCTGTTTTTT.

V gene TRBV7-9 combines with J gene TRBJ1-2; D ambiguous. Trimming shortened V by 4 bases and J by 3 bases, and 15 bases separated the two germline ends. CDR3 length equals 15 residues. Germline CDR1 reads SEHNR; CDR2 reads FQNEAQ (reference sequence). The CDR3 bases are TGTGCCAGCAGCTACCCTGACTCAGGCCACTATGGCTACACCTTC. This gives the protein CASSYPDSGHYGYTF.

The chain combines TRBV18 with TRBJ1-2, with 7 bases that match TRBD1. Germline trimming cut 1 base from V and 2 bases from J; bases unmatched to any gene: 7. The CDR3 loop spans 16 amino acids. Germline CDR1 reads KGHSH; CDR2 reads LQKENI. The CDR3 nucleotides read TGTGCCAGCTCACCACGGGAAGGGGGCGAAAACTATGGCTACACCTTC. This codes for CASSPREGGENYGYTF.

This clonotype was observed a handful of times. The chain recombines TRBV5-6 with TRBJ1-2; D call uncertain. Germline values: CDR1 SGHDT, CDR2 YYEEEE. Deletions cut 4 bases from V and 4 bases from J, with 14 bases between. CDR3 length: 14 amino acids. The CDR3 protein is CASSPKGPVYGYTF. The CDR3 DNA reads as TGTGCCAGCAGCCCTAAAGGGCCGGTCTATGGCTACACCTTC.

The chain links TRBV10-3 to TRBJ1-5; a possible D gene is TRBD1 (5 bases). Germline V gene sequence: CDR1 ENHRY, CDR2 SYGVKD. V lost 3 bases, J lost 0 bases, and 6 bases lay in between. CDR3 length: 14 amino acids. The CDR3 nucleotides are TGTGCCATCAGTGACAGGGATAGCAATCAGCCCCAGCATTTT. Its translation: CAISDRDSNQPQHF.

V is TRBV5-1 and J is TRBJ2-3; 12 positions match TRBD2. V shed 3 bases and J 3 bases; nucleotides not matched to a gene: 5. The V gene's germline CDR1 is SGHRS and CDR2 YFSETQ. This CDR3 comprises 16 residues. CDR3 DNA sequence: TGCGCCAGCAGCTCCGGACTAGCGGGACCTACAGATACGCAGTATTTT. Translated, it gives CASSSGLAGPTDTQYF.

Here the CDR3 DNA reads TGTGCCAGCAGCTTAACAGAGGGCATAGAGCAGTACTTC. It codes for CASSLTEGIEQYF. This chain links TRBV7-3 with TRBJ2-7; TRBD2 might be the D (5 bases). Per germline, CDR1 SGHTA and CDR2 FQGTGA. The V and J ends lost 0 bases and 7 bases respectively, with 10 bases between them. The CDR3 consists of 13 residues.

In this sample, this clonotype turned up many times. The genes are TRBV2 and TRBJ2-4, with a weak D call TRBD1 (5 bases). The CDR3 covers 12 residues. V was cut by 6 bases and J by 6 bases, with 9 bases left in between. Germline values: CDR1 SNHLY, CDR2 FYNNEI. The CDR3 reads CASSDRVNIQYF. For the CDR3, the DNA is TGTGCCAGCAGCGACAGAGTAAACATTCAGTACTTC.

This clonotype was detected a few times. V and J are TRBV6-1 and TRBJ2-1; 8 nucleotides match TRBD1. The V gene end was trimmed by 6 bases and the J gene end by 6 bases; junction bases not matched to a gene: 7. The CDR3 runs 14 residues. Germline V lookup: CDR1 MNHNS, CDR2 SASEGT. The CDR3 spells CASRGTGQRNEQFF. The CDR3 region has the DNA TGTGCCAGCAGGGGGACAGGACAGCGCAATGAGCAGTTCTTC.

Ten or more counts support this clonotype. V gene TRBV19 combines with J gene TRBJ2-3; 11 nucleotides align to TRBD2. Germline-derived CDR1 and CDR2 are LNHDA and SQIVND (reference sequence). J lost 6 bases, V lost 6 bases, and 8 bases had no gene match. This CDR3 is built from 15 residues. The CDR3 nucleotides are TGTGCCAGTAGACCCACTAGCGGGGGATCGGATACGCAGTATTTT. This translates into CASRPTSGGSDTQYF. The full variable domain, rest sourced from reference TRBV19 and TRBJ2-3, is DGGITQSPKYLFRKEGQNVTLSCEQNLNHDAMYWYRQDPGQGLRLIYYSQIVNDFQKGDIAEGYSVSREKKESFPLTVTSAQKNPTAFYLCASRPTSGGSDTQYFGPGTRLTVL.

The chain joins TRBV3-1 to TRBJ2-2; TRBD1 might be the D (6 bases). The CDR3 spans 13 residues. With 10 bases removed from V and 3 bases from J, the gap between germline ends came to 12 bases. Germline assignment: CDR1 LGHDT and CDR2 YNNKEL (reference sequence). CDR3 DNA sequence: TGTGCCATCTCAGGGGATTACACCGGGGAGCTGTTTTTT. This translates into CAISGDYTGELFF.

There are a few counts of this clonotype. Mismatch with germline at one junction end may stem from a read error. This chain joins TRBV7-7 and TRBJ2-7, with 8 bases aligning to TRBD1. The CDR3 totals 15 residues. Per germline, CDR1 SSHAT and CDR2 FNYEAQ (reference sequence). In nucleotides, the CDR3 is TGTGCTAGCAGCTTGGGCCAGGGGGCAGCCTACGAGCAGTACTTC. Translated: CASSLGQGAAYEQYF. Full variable domain (remainder filled in from reference TRBV7-7 and TRBJ2-7): GAGVSQSPRYKVTKRGQDVTLRCDPISSHATLYWYQQALGQGPEFLTYFNYEAQPDKSGLPSDRFSAERPEGSISTLTIQRTEQRDSAMYRCASSLGQGAAYEQYFGPGTRLTVT.

The genes are TRBV27 and TRBJ1-5; 9 nucleotides line up with TRBD1. The V gene end was trimmed by 6 bases and the J gene end by 2 bases; junction bases not matched to a gene: 8. Germline lookup yields CDR1 MNHEY and CDR2 SMNVEV (reference sequence). The length of the CDR3 is 16 residues. As DNA, the CDR3 is TGTGCCAGCAGAGGGACAGGGAGGGGAGGCAATCAGCCCCAGCATTTT. It encodes CASRGTGRGGNQPQHF.

CDR3: CASSLGGQGPGGYTF. DNA of the CDR3: TGTGCCAGCAGCTTAGGTGGACAGGGTCCTGGGGGCTACACCTTC. The J gene is TRBJ1-2, the V gene TRBV7-8, with TRBD1 identical over 8 bases. Germline V gene sequence: CDR1 SGHVS, CDR2 FQNEAQ. The CDR3 length is 15 residues. The V segment lost 1 base and the J segment 8 bases; nucleotides outside the gene matches: 9.

This clonotype was found many times. The J gene is TRBJ2-5, the V gene TRBV12-3 or TRBV12-4, with D possibly called TRBD1 or TRBD2 (5 bases each). The V end lost 3 bases, the J end lost 5 bases, and 7 bases lay between the germline ends. The CDR3 sequence is 12 residues long. DNA for the CDR3: TGTGCCAGCAGTTTCGAGGGGGAGACCCAGTACTTC. Translating gives CASSFEGETQYF.

This clonotype turned up a few times. This chain joins TRBV6-2 or TRBV6-3 and TRBJ1-1; possible D gene TRBD1, 5 bases. Trimming took off 5 bases at V and 1 base at J, with 8 bases between the two ends. Germline CDR1 and CDR2: MNHEY and SVGEGT. The length of the CDR3 is 13 residues. The CDR3 spells CASSKGWNTEAFF. CDR3 coding DNA: TGTGCCAGCAGTAAGGGGTGGAACACTGAAGCTTTCTTT.

The chain employs TRBV5-1 and TRBJ2-7; no firm D call. CDR3 length equals 13 residues. Trimming removed 4 bases from V and 2 bases from J, with 10 bases in between. CDR1 and CDR2 (germline): SGHRS, YFSETQ. Here the CDR3 DNA reads TGCGCCAGCAGCCGGACCTACACCTACGAGCAGTACTTC. It yields the protein CASSRTYTYEQYF.

Many counts were recorded for this clonotype. V gene TRBV2 combines with J gene TRBJ2-7, with no clear D. V was clipped by 4 bases and J by 4 bases, with 17 bases between them. The length of the CDR3 is 15 residues. The germline gives CDR1 SNHLY, CDR2 FYNNEI. CDR3 region: CASSAKTRYLYEQYF. Written as DNA, the CDR3 is TGTGCCAGCAGTGCCAAGACTCGCTACCTTTACGAGCAGTACTTC.

This clonotype was recorded a few times. This chain links TRBV5-5 with TRBJ2-3; 7 bases are shared with TRBD1. The CDR3 has 14 amino acids. CDR1 is SGHKS, CDR2 YYEKEE, per germline (reference sequence). V lost 4 bases to trimming and J lost 2 bases; unmatched junction nucleotides: 4. The CDR3 protein is CASSPGQSTDTQYF. The CDR3 DNA is TGTGCCAGCAGCCCGGGACAGTCCACAGATACGCAGTATTTT.

For this clonotype: A single base separates this from a much larger clone, so it may be a read error. This rearrangement joins TRBV4-3 to TRBJ1-1; D not certain. Germline-derived CDR1 and CDR2 are LGHNA and YSLEER. This CDR3 is 17 amino acids long. V dropped 4 bases and J dropped 6 bases, with 24 bases sitting between them. Here the CDR3 DNA reads TGCGCCAGCAGCCGAGATCATTTCGGACGGCGAAGGGCTGAAGCTTTCTTT. Protein product: CASSRDHFGRRRAEAFF.

There are many counts of this clonotype. This chain uses TRBV7-9 with TRBJ1-4, with D unclear. Looked up from germline, CDR1 is SEHNR and CDR2 is FQNEAQ (reference sequence). The CDR3 spans 15 residues. The V and J ends lost 3 bases and 5 bases respectively, with 13 bases between them. The CDR3 nucleotides are TGTGCCAGCAGCTTTATTATCGGACGGAATGAAAAACTGTTTTTT. Translating it yields CASSFIIGRNEKLFF.

The J gene is TRBJ2-1, the V gene TRBV6-2 or TRBV6-3; D not certain. Trimming shortened V by 1 base and J by 3 bases, and 7 bases separated the two germline ends. In germline, CDR1 is MNHEY, CDR2 SVGEGT. There are 14 residues in the CDR3. The CDR3 DNA is TGTGCCAGCAGTTACTGGGTCAGCTACAATGAGCAGTTCTTC. As protein: CASSYWVSYNEQFF.

This clonotype has at least ten counts. This chain links TRBV7-8 with TRBJ2-3, with D hard to call. V was clipped by 5 bases and J by 0 bases, with 15 bases between them. Germline loops: CDR1 SGHVS, CDR2 FQNEAQ. This CDR3 is 16 amino acids long. CDR3 amino acids: CASSTRAVVSTDTQYF. The CDR3 DNA follows: TGTGCCAGCAGCACAAGGGCTGTGGTGAGCACAGATACGCAGTATTTT.

This clonotype was observed a few times. This chain joins TRBV28 and TRBJ1-1; D remains unclear. From germline, CDR1 is MDHEN and CDR2 SYDVKM. The CDR3 totals 14 residues. V was clipped by 3 bases and J by 1 base, with 9 bases between them. The DNA for the CDR3 is TGTGCCAGCAGTTTCATTGGGGAGAACACTGAAGCTTTCTTT. As protein: CASSFIGENTEAFF.

This clonotype turned up a few times. This chain connects TRBV5-1 to TRBJ1-5; TRBD1 aligns across 8 bases. Germline V lookup: CDR1 SGHRS, CDR2 YFSETQ. The CDR3 totals 14 residues. Trimming at V came to 5 bases and at J to 2 bases, leaving 3 bases not matched to a gene. In DNA form, the CDR3 reads TGCGCCAGCAGTTCACAGGGGGGCAATCAGCCCCAGCATTTT. As protein: CASSSQGGNQPQHF.

This clonotype was observed at least ten times. The chain combines TRBV28 with TRBJ1-1, with 10 bases that match TRBD1. V shed 3 bases and J 5 bases; nucleotides not matched to a gene: 9. Germline V gives CDR1 MDHEN, CDR2 SYDVKM. This CDR3 spans 16 amino acids. CDR3 protein: CASSFIRTGGVTEAFF. The CDR3 DNA sequence: TGTGCCAGCAGTTTCATCAGGACAGGGGGTGTAACTGAAGCTTTCTTT.

This clonotype was picked up many times. This rearrangement joins TRBV20-1 to TRBJ1-2; no clear D. Per the germline V gene, CDR1 is DFQATT and CDR2 is SNEGSKA (reference sequence). CDR3 length equals 13 residues. Between the trimmed V and J ends, which lost 5 bases and 6 bases, there was a span of 16 bases. For the CDR3, the DNA is TGCAGTGCTCGGCGGGATAGGGATCATGGCTACACCTTC. It encodes CSARRDRDHGYTF.

This clonotype was seen many times. The CDR3 loop reads CASSQDLGYEQYF. The CDR3, as DNA: TGTGCCAGCAGCCAAGATCTCGGCTACGAGCAGTACTTC. J is TRBJ2-7 and V is TRBV4-2; no definite D call. The V and J ends lost 0 bases and 3 bases respectively, with 6 bases between them. This CDR3 region has 13 residues. In germline, CDR1 is LGHNA, CDR2 YNFKEQ.

This clonotype was picked up many times. The rearrangement links TRBV7-6 to TRBJ2-1; D may be TRBD2 (6 bases). Germline CDR1 and CDR2: SGHVS and FNYEAQ. V dropped 5 bases and J dropped 0 bases, with 11 bases sitting between them. The length of the CDR3 is 15 residues. The CDR3 DNA reads as TGTGCCAGCAGCCCCGGGACTCCCTCCTACAATGAGCAGTTCTTC. This translates into CASSPGTPSYNEQFF.

This clonotype was recorded a few times. V usage is TRBV4-3 and J usage is TRBJ1-2, with D maybe TRBD1 (5 bases). V lost 0 bases to trimming and J lost 8 bases, with 13 bases between them. This CDR3 has 14 amino acids. CDR1 is LGHNA, CDR2 YSLEER, per germline. CDR3 loop: CASSQDLWDGGYTF. The CDR3 DNA follows: TGCGCCAGCAGCCAAGATTTGTGGGACGGAGGCTACACCTTC.